The 20 T cell receptor beta chains below were found in one sample sequenced in a study of CD8+ T cells in alopecia areata. Documented treatment: oral pan-JAK inhibitor, 5-10 mg twice daily. RNA extraction was followed by reverse transcription into cDNA, which acted as the sequencing template. Some clones are missing from TCRdb's copy, which holds only in-frame ones; the method was immunoSEQ multiplex PCR. The data show 90,000 to 120,000 clones, over 80% seen once. Here the sequenced sample was CD8+ T cells sorted from blood, taken at week 24, from a patient treated with tofacitinib. These receptors all stem from a human donor with alopecia areata.

The V gene is TRBV27, the J gene TRBJ2-5; D tentatively fits TRBD1 or TRBD2 (5 bases each). The DNA end favors TRBJ2-7, so the J call may be wrong. CDR3 length: 14 residues. Per germline, CDR1 MNHEY and CDR2 SMNVEV (reference sequence). DNA for the CDR3: TGTGCCAGCAGTTTCTGGGGGACCACCTACGAGCAGTACTTC. Translated: CASSFWGTTYEQYF.

The table lists this clone with a few counts. This rearrangement joins TRBV6-6 to TRBJ2-5; D is undetermined. V was clipped by 2 bases and J by 4 bases, with 14 bases between them. The CDR3 extends over 15 amino acids. CDR1 MNHNY and CDR2 SVGAGI come from the germline V gene (reference sequence). CDR3 residues: CASSYVESGSETQYF. CDR3 nucleotide sequence: TGTGCCAGCAGTTACGTAGAGTCCGGCTCAGAGACCCAGTACTTC.

The chain uses TRBV5-1 and TRBJ2-1, with TRBD2 identical over 7 bases. Trimming at V came to 1 base and at J to 5 bases, leaving 3 bases not matched to a gene. The CDR3 is 14 residues long. Germline V lookup: CDR1 SGHRS, CDR2 YFSETQ. CDR3 nucleotides: TGCGCCAGCAGCTTGCCTAGCGGAAACAATGAGCAGTTCTTC. Translation: CASSLPSGNNEQFF. Drawing the rest from reference TRBV5-1 and TRBJ2-1, the complete variable domain is KAGVTQTPRYLIKTRGQQVTLSCSPISGHRSVSWYQQTPGQGLQFLFEYFSETQRNKGNFPGRFSGRQFSNSRSEMNVSTLELGDSALYLCASSLPSGNNEQFFGPGTRLTVL.

This clone was seen a handful of times. This chain uses TRBV28 with TRBJ2-1; TRBD1 matches at 7 bases. The V gene's germline CDR1 is MDHEN and CDR2 SYDVKM. The junction had 2 bases not matched to a gene; V was cut back by 8 bases and J by 4 bases. CDR3 length: 12 residues. The CDR3 nucleotides are TGTGCCAGCTACAGGGGTTACAATGAGCAGTTCTTC. This translates into CASYRGYNEQFF.

The CDR3 sequence: CASSYTGNYGYTF. Here the CDR3 DNA reads TGTGCCAGCAGCTACACAGGGAACTATGGCTACACCTTC. The genes are TRBV7-9 and TRBJ1-2, with D possibly matching TRBD1 (6 bases). Germline lookup yields CDR1 SEHNR and CDR2 FQNEAQ (reference sequence). Trimming pared 4 bases from V and 2 bases from J, leaving 8 bases between. The CDR3 length is 13 residues.

J is TRBJ2-3 and V is TRBV6-5; D is undetermined. The germline CDR1 and CDR2 sequences are MNHEY and SVGAGI. Deletions cut 2 bases from V and 7 bases from J, with 7 bases between. This CDR3 spans 12 amino acids. For the CDR3, the DNA is TGTGCCAGCAGTTACGATGGGAATACGCAGTATTTT. Its protein is CASSYDGNTQYF.

The chain uses TRBV29-1 and TRBJ2-7, with 7 bases lining up with TRBD1. This CDR3 contains 15 residues. CDR1 is SQVTM and CDR2 is ANQGSEA in the germline V gene. V dropped 5 bases and J dropped 1; count of bases not matched to a gene: 11. The CDR3, as DNA: TGCAGCGTTCGCCTCGACAGGGCCCATTCCTACGAGCAGTACTTC. This sequence encodes CSVRLDRAHSYEQYF.

The sample holds a few counts of this clone. V usage is TRBV7-2 and J usage is TRBJ2-2; D perhaps matches TRBD2 (5 bases). The V and J ends lost 5 bases and 3 bases respectively, with 10 bases between them. CDR1 SGHTA and CDR2 FQGNSA come from the germline V gene. This CDR3 spans 14 amino acids. CDR3 amino acids: CASSTSGDTGELFF. For the CDR3, the DNA is TGTGCCAGCAGCACCTCCGGGGACACCGGGGAGCTGTTTTTT.

The V gene is TRBV12-5, the J gene TRBJ2-7; the D is unclear. The CDR3 loop spans 11 amino acids. Germline loops: CDR1 LGHNT, CDR2 FRNRAP. The V end was cut by 3 bases, the J end by 7 bases, with 7 bases between. The chain's CDR3 is CASGFSWEQYF. CDR3 sequence (DNA): TGTGCTAGTGGTTTTTCGTGGGAGCAGTACTTC.

This clone was detected a few times. The gene calls are TRBV12-5 and TRBJ2-2; D may correspond to TRBD1 or TRBD2 (5 bases each). V shed 0 bases and J shed 3 bases, with 17 bases lying between them. The germline gives CDR1 LGHNT, CDR2 FRNRAP. The CDR3 extends over 18 amino acids. Here the CDR3 DNA reads TGTGCTAGTGGTTTGGTCCTGAGGGGTTCGGGACACACCGGGGAGCTGTTTTTT. Its translation is CASGLVLRGSGHTGELFF.

This chain links TRBV4-1 with TRBJ1-2; D is unclear. Germline V CDR1 and CDR2: MGHRA, YSYEKL. V gave up 7 bases and J gave up 2 bases, with 20 bases separating them. The CDR3 is 16 residues long. CDR3 nucleotide sequence: TGCGCCAGCACCCTGCACCGGACGGCCGAAAACTATGGCTACACCTTC. Translation: CASTLHRTAENYGYTF.

This chain joins TRBV11-2 and TRBJ2-1, with 7 nucleotides matching TRBD1. This CDR3 spans 18 amino acids. V shed 3 bases, J shed 6 bases, and the junction held 17 bases outside the gene matches. Germline assignment: CDR1 SGHAT and CDR2 FQNNGV. In nucleotides, the CDR3 is TGTGCCAGCAGCTTTCTGTACCTTCTGACAGGGAAACTCAATGAGCAGTTCTTC. Encoded protein: CASSFLYLLTGKLNEQFF.

This clone was counted only a few times. This chain links TRBV29-1 with TRBJ2-2; D may be TRBD1 or TRBD2 (5 bases each). V lost 5 bases and J lost 1, with 11 bases in between. This CDR3 comprises 14 residues. CDR1 and CDR2 (germline): SQVTM, ANQGSEA. CDR3 protein: CSVTGTVNTGELFF. The DNA for the CDR3 is TGCAGCGTTACCGGGACGGTGAACACCGGGGAGCTGTTTTTT.

The sample holds one count of this clone. V usage is TRBV11-2 and J usage is TRBJ2-2; D is unclear. Trimming took 0 bases from V and 0 from J, leaving 11 bases between them. Germline V lookup: CDR1 SGHAT, CDR2 FQNNGV. The CDR3 contains 17 residues. CDR3 loop: CASSLDIGGANTGELFF. CDR3 in DNA: TGTGCCAGCAGCTTAGATATTGGCGGCGCGAACACCGGGGAGCTGTTTTTT.

The V and J genes are TRBV10-2 and TRBJ2-1, with a weak D call TRBD2 (6 bases). V was shortened by 5 bases and J by 10 bases, with 15 bases between the two germline ends. There are 13 residues in the CDR3. The V gene's germline CDR1 is WSHSY and CDR2 SAAADI. CDR3 sequence (DNA): TGCGCCAGCAGTTTTTCGACCCGGGGGGAGCAGTTCTTC. Its protein product is CASSFSTRGEQFF.

The chain employs TRBV6-5 and TRBJ1-3, with D uncertain. V was trimmed by 4 bases and J by 2 bases, leaving 9 bases between them. CDR1 and CDR2 from the germline V gene are MNHEY and SVGAGI. The CDR3 length is 14 residues. The CDR3 DNA reads TGTGCCAGCAGTTTGGGAGCCGCTGGAAACACCATATATTTT. Translation gives CASSLGAAGNTIYF.

This chain links TRBV29-1 with TRBJ2-1; D not certain. This CDR3 has 12 amino acids. Trimming stripped 2 bases from V and 6 bases from J, with 8 bases between. Germline V gene sequence: CDR1 SQVTM, CDR2 ANQGSEA. The CDR3 loop is CSVELARNEQFF. The DNA for the CDR3 is TGCAGCGTTGAATTAGCCCGCAATGAGCAGTTCTTC.

The chain is built from TRBV7-2 and TRBJ2-5; the D is unclear. The J call may not be correct, given that the DNA end is closer to TRBJ2-7. Germline CDR1 is SGHTA and CDR2 is FQGNSA. The CDR3 loop spans 11 amino acids. The CDR3 bases are TGTGCCAGCAGCCTGGACTACGAGCAGTACTTC. This gives the protein CASSLDYEQYF.

This CDR3 is CASSPDSGTVQGYTF. The CDR3 DNA is TGTGCCAGCAGTCCAGACAGTGGGACAGTCCAGGGCTACACCTTC. The chain uses TRBV27 and TRBJ1-2; the match to TRBD1 covers 7 bases. Per germline, CDR1 MNHEY and CDR2 SMNVEV (reference sequence). V lost 5 bases to trimming and J lost 8 bases; unmatched junction nucleotides: 14. The CDR3 loop spans 15 amino acids.

The chain uses TRBV7-2 and TRBJ2-7, with TRBD2 matching over 7 bases. The CDR3 has 17 amino acids. CDR1 is SGHTA and CDR2 is FQGNSA in the germline V gene. The V gene end was trimmed by 0 bases and the J gene end by 9 bases; junction bases not matched to a gene: 17. DNA of the CDR3: TGTGCCAGCAGCTTAGCATGGGGAGGGCAAATCGGGGAACGGCAGTACTTC. Residues: CASSLAWGGQIGERQYF.